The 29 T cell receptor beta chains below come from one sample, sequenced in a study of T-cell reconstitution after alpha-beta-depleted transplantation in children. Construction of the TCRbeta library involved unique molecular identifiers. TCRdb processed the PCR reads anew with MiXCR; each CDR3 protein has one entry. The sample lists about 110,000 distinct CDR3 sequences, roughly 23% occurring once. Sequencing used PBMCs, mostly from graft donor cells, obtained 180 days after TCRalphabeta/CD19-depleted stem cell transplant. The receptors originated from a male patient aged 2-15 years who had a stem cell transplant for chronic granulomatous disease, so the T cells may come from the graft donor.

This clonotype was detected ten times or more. The CDR3 reads CATSRLNNEQFF. The DNA of the CDR3 is TGTGCCACCAGCCGATTGAACAATGAGCAGTTCTTC. This sequence joins TRBV15 and TRBJ2-1, with unresolved D. V lost 5 bases and J 5 bases, leaving 7 bases between the germline ends. This CDR3 comprises 12 residues. Germline CDR1 LNHNV, CDR2 YYDKDF (reference sequence).

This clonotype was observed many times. CDR3 nucleotides: TGCGCCAGCAGCCAAGACAGGGGGGGCACTGAAGCTTTCTTT. Protein product: CASSQDRGGTEAFF. The rearrangement links TRBV4-3 to TRBJ1-1, with 7 bases that match TRBD1. The CDR3 length is 14 residues. The ends lost 0 bases at V and 4 bases at J; junction bases unmatched: 2. Germline CDR1 and CDR2: LGHNA and YSLEER.

This chain's CDR3 is CASSQVVGTGLNYGYTF. As DNA, the CDR3 is TGTGCCAGCAGCCAAGTGGTAGGGACCGGACTTAACTATGGCTACACCTTC. This chain uses TRBV3-1 with TRBJ1-2, with D possibly TRBD1 on 5 matching bases. V was trimmed by 1 base and J by 1 base, leaving 16 bases between them. This CDR3 has 17 residues. The germline V gene has CDR1 LGHDT and CDR2 YNNKEL (reference sequence).

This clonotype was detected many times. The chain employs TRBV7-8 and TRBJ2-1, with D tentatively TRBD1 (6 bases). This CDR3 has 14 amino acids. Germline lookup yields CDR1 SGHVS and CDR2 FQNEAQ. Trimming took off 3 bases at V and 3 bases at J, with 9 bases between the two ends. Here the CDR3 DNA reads TGTGCCAGCAGCTTGGGGGCAGGCTACAATGAGCAGTTCTTC. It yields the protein CASSLGAGYNEQFF.

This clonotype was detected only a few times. The CDR3 here is CATSTSPGQPTYEQYF. In DNA, the CDR3 is TGTGCCACCAGCACCTCACCGGGACAGCCTACCTACGAGCAGTACTTC. The chain is built from TRBV15 and TRBJ2-7; 7 bases fit TRBD1. The CDR3 is made up of 16 amino acids. Germline V CDR1 and CDR2: LNHNV, YYDKDF (reference sequence). V dropped 4 bases and J dropped 2; count of bases not matched to a gene: 11.

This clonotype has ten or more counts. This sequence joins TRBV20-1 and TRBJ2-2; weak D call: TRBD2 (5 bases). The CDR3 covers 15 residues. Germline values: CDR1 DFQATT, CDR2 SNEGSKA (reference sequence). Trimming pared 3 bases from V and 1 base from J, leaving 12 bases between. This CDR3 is CSARGAGWNTGELFF. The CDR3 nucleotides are TGCAGTGCTAGGGGAGCAGGATGGAACACCGGGGAGCTGTTTTTT.

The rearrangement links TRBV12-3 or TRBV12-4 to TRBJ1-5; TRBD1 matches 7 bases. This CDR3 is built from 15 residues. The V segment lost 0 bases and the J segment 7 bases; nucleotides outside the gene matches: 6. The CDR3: CASSLADRVEQPQHF. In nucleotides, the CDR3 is TGTGCCAGCAGTTTAGCCGACAGGGTCGAGCAGCCCCAGCATTTT.

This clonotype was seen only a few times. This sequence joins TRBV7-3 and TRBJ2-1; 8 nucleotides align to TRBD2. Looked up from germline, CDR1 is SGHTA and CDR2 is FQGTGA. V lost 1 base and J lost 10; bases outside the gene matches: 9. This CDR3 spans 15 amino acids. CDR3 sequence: CASSLMTSALGEQFF. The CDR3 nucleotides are TGTGCCAGCAGCTTAATGACTAGCGCGTTAGGAGAGCAGTTCTTC.

The CDR3 nucleotides read TGTGCCATCAGTGAACCTACTAGCGGGAGTCTTACCGGGGAGCTGTTTTTT. This codes for CAISEPTSGSLTGELFF. This chain uses TRBV10-3 with TRBJ2-2, with 11 bases that match TRBD2. The CDR3 consists of 17 residues. The V and J ends lost 3 bases and 5 bases, in that order; junction bases with no gene match: 8. The germline V gene has CDR1 ENHRY and CDR2 SYGVKD.

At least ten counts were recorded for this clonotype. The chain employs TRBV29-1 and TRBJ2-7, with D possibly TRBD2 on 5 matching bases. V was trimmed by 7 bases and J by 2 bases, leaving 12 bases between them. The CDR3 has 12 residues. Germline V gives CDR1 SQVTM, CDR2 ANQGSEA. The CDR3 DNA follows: TGCAGCGCCCGTCGGGGAGCCTACGAGCAGTACTTC. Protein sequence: CSARRGAYEQYF.

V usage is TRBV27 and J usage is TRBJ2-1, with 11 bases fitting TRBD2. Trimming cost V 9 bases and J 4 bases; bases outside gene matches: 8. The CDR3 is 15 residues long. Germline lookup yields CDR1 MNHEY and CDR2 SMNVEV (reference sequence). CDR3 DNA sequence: TGTGCCAGTTCCCTAGCGGGAGGTCAATACAATGAGCAGTTCTTC. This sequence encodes CASSLAGGQYNEQFF.

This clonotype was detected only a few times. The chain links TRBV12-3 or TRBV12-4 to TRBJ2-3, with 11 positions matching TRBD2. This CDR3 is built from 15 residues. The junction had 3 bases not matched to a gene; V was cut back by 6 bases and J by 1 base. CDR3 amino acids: CASSPSGGRTDTQYF. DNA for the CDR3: TGTGCCAGCAGCCCTAGCGGGGGGCGCACAGATACGCAGTATTTT.

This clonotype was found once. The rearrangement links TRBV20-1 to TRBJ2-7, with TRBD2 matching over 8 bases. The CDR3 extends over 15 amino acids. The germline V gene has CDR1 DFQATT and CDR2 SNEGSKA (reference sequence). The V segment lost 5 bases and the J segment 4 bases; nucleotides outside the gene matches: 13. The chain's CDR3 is CSAPPWAGGTYEQYF. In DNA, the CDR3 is TGCAGTGCTCCCCCCTGGGCGGGGGGTACGTACGAGCAGTACTTC.

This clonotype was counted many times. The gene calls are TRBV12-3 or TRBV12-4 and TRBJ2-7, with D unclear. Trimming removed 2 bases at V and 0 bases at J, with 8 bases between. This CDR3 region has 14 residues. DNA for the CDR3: TGTGCCAGCAGTTTAAGGATGGTCTCCTACGAGCAGTACTTC. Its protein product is CASSLRMVSYEQYF.

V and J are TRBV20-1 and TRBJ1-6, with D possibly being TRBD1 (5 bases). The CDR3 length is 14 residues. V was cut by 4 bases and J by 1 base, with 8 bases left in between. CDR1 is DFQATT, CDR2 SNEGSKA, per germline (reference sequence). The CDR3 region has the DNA TGCAGTGCTATGAGGGGATCCTATAATTCACCCCTCCACTTT. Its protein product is CSAMRGSYNSPLHF.

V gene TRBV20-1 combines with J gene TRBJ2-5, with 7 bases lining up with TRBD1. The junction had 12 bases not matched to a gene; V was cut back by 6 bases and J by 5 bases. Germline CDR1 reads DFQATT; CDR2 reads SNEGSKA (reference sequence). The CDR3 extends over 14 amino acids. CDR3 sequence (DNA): TGCAGTGCCTCAAAACAGGGGATCGCGGAGACCCAGTACTTC. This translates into CSASKQGIAETQYF.

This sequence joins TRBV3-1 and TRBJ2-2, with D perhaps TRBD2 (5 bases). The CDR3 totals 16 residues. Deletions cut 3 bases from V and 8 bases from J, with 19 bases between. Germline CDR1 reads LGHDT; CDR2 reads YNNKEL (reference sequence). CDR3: CASSQDRDREVGELFF. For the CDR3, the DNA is TGTGCCAGCAGCCAGGACCGGGATCGGGAAGTGGGGGAGCTGTTTTTT.

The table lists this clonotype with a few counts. This chain's CDR3 is CASSQDRLGRQETQYF. DNA of the CDR3: TGTGCCAGCAGCCAAGATCGACTCGGGCGACAAGAGACCCAGTACTTC. The chain couples TRBV3-1 to TRBJ2-5; D gene uncertain. CDR1 and CDR2 (germline): LGHDT, YNNKEL (reference sequence). The CDR3 is 16 residues long. Trimming pared 0 bases from V and 2 bases from J, leaving 13 bases between.

Here the CDR3 reads CASSATGKVHYGYTF. The CDR3 DNA reads TGCGCCAGCAGCGCAACAGGAAAAGTGCACTATGGCTACACCTTC. The J gene is TRBJ1-2, the V gene TRBV5-1, with TRBD1 as a possible D gene (5 bases). In germline, CDR1 is SGHRS, CDR2 YFSETQ. The CDR3 has 15 residues. V dropped 4 bases and J dropped 3 bases, with 16 bases sitting between them.

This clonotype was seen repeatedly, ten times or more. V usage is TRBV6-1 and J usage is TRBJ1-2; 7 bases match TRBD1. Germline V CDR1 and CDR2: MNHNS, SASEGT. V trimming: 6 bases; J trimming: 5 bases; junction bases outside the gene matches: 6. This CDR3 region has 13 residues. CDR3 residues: CASRPQGLYGYTF. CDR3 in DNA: TGTGCCAGCAGGCCACAGGGGTTATATGGCTACACCTTC.

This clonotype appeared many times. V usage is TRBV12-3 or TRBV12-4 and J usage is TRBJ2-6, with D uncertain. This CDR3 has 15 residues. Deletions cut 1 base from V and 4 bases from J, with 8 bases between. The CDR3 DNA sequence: TGTGCCAGCAGTTTAGAAGGGAAGGGGGCCAACGTCCTGACTTTC. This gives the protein CASSLEGKGANVLTF.

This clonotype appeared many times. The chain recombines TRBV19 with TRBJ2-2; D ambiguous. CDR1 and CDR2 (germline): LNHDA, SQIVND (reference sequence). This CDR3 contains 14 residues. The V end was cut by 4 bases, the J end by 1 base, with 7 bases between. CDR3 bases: TGTGCCAGTAGTACCCAAGGGAACACCGGGGAGCTGTTTTTT. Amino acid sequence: CASSTQGNTGELFF.

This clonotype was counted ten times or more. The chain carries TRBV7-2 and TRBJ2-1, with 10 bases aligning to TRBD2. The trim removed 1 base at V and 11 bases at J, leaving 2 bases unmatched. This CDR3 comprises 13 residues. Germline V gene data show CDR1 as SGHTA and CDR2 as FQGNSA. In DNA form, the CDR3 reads TGTGCCAGCAGCTTAGATAGCGGGAGGCAGCAGTTCTTC. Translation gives CASSLDSGRQQFF. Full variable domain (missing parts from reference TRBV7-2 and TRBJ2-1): GAGVSQSPSNKVTEKGKDVELRCDPISGHTALYWYRQSLGQGLEFLIYFQGNSAPDKSGLPSDRFSAERTGGSVSTLTIQRTQQEDSAVYLCASSLDSGRQQFFGPGTRLTVL.

CDR3 DNA: TGTGCCAGCAGTTTGGAGGTTAGGGATACGCAGTATTTT. Its translation is CASSLEVRDTQYF. The J gene is TRBJ2-3, the V gene TRBV28; tentatively, D is TRBD2 (5 bases). V was pared by 3 bases and J by 6 bases, with 10 bases between. The CDR3 has 13 residues. Germline assignment: CDR1 MDHEN and CDR2 SYDVKM.

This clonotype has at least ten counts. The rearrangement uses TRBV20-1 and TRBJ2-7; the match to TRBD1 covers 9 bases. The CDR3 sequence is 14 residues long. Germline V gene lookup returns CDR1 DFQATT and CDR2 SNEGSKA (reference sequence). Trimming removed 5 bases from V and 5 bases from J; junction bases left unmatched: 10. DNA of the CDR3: TGCAGTGCTCCCCCCCCGGGACAGGGTAACGAGCAGTACTTC. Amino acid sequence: CSAPPPGQGNEQYF.

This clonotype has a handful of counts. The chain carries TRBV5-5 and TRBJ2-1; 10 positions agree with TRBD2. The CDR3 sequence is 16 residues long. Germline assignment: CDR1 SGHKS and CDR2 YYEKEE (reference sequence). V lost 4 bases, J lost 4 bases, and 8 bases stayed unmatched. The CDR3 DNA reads TGTGCCAGCAGCGCAAAACTAGCGGGGCCTTACAATGAGCAGTTCTTC. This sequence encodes CASSAKLAGPYNEQFF.

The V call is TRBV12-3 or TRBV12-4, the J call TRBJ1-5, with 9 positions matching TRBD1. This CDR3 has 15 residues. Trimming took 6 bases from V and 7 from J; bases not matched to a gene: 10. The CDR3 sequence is CASRSGQGIGQPQHF. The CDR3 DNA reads TGTGCCAGCAGATCCGGACAGGGGATTGGGCAGCCCCAGCATTTT.

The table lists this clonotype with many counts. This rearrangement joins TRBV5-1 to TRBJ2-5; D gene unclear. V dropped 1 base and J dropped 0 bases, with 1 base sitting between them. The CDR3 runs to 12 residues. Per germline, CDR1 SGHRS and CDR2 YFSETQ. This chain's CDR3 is CASSLNQETQYF. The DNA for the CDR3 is TGCGCCAGCAGCTTGAACCAAGAGACCCAGTACTTC.

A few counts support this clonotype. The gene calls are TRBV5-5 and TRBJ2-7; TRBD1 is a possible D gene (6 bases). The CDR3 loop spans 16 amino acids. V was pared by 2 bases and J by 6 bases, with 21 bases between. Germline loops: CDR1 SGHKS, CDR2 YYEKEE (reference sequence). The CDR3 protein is CASSFSGQYSLREQYF. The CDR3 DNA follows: TGTGCCAGCAGCTTCTCTGGACAGTACTCTCTACGCGAGCAGTACTTC.